The 31 T cell receptor beta chains presented below share a single source sample, sequenced in a study of human T cells and chemical hapten exposure. Described time point: patch test 3, about 24 weeks after DPC sensitization. Treatment here: therapeutic diphenylcyclopropenone sensitization with weekly scalp DPC. TCRdb re-analysed the RACE reads in MiXCR, keeping a single row per CDR3 protein. The repertoire holds about 200,000 distinct CDR3 sequences, 24% seen once, with roughly 2.3% in the top ten. The sample consisted of whole blood, taken in connection with sensitization to the hapten diphenylcyclopropenone (DPC). Receptors originate from a woman aged 40 to 50 with alopecia areata. Some clones in this sample may be carry-over from other donors' samples.

In its sample, this clonotype was seen a few times. CDR3 region: CSVASTTISVGRANEQFF. The CDR3 DNA follows: TGCAGCGTTGCCTCAACTACTATCAGCGTAGGGAGGGCCAATGAGCAGTTCTTC. The rearrangement joins TRBV29-1 to TRBJ2-1; 7 bases are a match to TRBD2. Losses at the gene ends were 4 bases for V and 6 bases for J; bases not matched to a gene: 21. Germline values: CDR1 SQVTM, CDR2 ANQGSEA. CDR3 length equals 18 residues.

The table lists this clonotype with a few counts. The V gene is TRBV25-1, the J gene TRBJ1-3, with a possible D match to TRBD1 (6 bases). Per germline, CDR1 MGHDK and CDR2 SYGVNS. V was shortened by 3 bases and J by 4 bases, with 7 bases between the two germline ends. The CDR3 length is 13 residues. The CDR3 here is CASSDDRGNTIYF. For the CDR3, the DNA is TGTGCCAGCAGTGATGACAGGGGAAACACCATATATTTT.

The chain is built from TRBV6-5 and TRBJ1-2; D possibly corresponds to TRBD1 (6 bases). CDR1 and CDR2 (germline): MNHEY, SVGAGI. V was pared by 2 bases and J by 2 bases, with 9 bases between. This CDR3 has 14 residues. The CDR3: CASSYDRRNYGYTF. In DNA form, the CDR3 reads TGTGCCAGCAGTTACGACAGGCGGAACTATGGCTACACCTTC.

In its sample, this clonotype was seen a few times. The chain carries TRBV7-3 and TRBJ2-2; D may be TRBD2 (6 bases). The CDR3 loop spans 19 amino acids. The V end was cut by 5 bases, the J end by 0 bases, with 22 bases between. The V gene's germline CDR1 is SGHTA and CDR2 FQGTGA. In DNA, the CDR3 is TGTGCCAGCAGCCCTCGCTGGACTGGCGGACTATCGAACACCGGGGAGCTGTTTTTT. It yields the protein CASSPRWTGGLSNTGELFF. The whole variable domain, filled in from reference TRBV7-3 and TRBJ2-2, reads GAGVSQTPSNKVTEKGKYVELRCDPISGHTALYWYRQSLGQGPEFLIYFQGTGAADDSGLPNDRFFAVRPEGSVSTLKIQRTERGDSAVYLCASSPRWTGGLSNTGELFFGEGSRLTVL.

This chain uses TRBV4-1 with TRBJ2-7; 11 positions agree with TRBD2. This CDR3 is built from 17 residues. V trimming: 4 bases; J trimming: 6 bases; junction bases outside the gene matches: 14. Germline-derived CDR1 and CDR2 are MGHRA and YSYEKL. CDR3: CASSPTSGRRSGGEQYF. The CDR3, as DNA: TGCGCCAGCAGCCCAACTAGCGGGAGAAGGTCGGGCGGCGAGCAGTACTTC.

This clonotype showed up many times. The V call is TRBV10-3, the J call TRBJ2-1; 14 nucleotides align to TRBD2. The length of the CDR3 is 14 residues. With 4 bases clipped from V and 9 bases from J, the junction kept 2 bases outside the gene matches. Looked up from germline, CDR1 is ENHRY and CDR2 is SYGVKD. The CDR3 sequence: CAISVGTSGSEQFF. CDR3 nucleotide sequence: TGTGCCATCAGTGTCGGGACTAGCGGGAGTGAGCAGTTCTTC.

The rearrangement links TRBV2 to TRBJ1-1, with D possibly being TRBD1 (6 bases). Germline lookup yields CDR1 SNHLY and CDR2 FYNNEI. The CDR3 is made up of 16 amino acids. Trimming took off 2 bases at V and 1 base at J, with 14 bases between the two ends. This CDR3 is CASSETVQGRNTEAFF. The CDR3 nucleotides are TGTGCCAGCAGTGAAACCGTACAGGGTCGGAACACTGAAGCTTTCTTT.

The rearrangement links TRBV7-2 to TRBJ2-7; 9 bases align to TRBD2. CDR3 length: 15 amino acids. Germline CDR1 reads SGHTA; CDR2 reads FQGNSA. V dropped 5 bases and J dropped 2; count of bases not matched to a gene: 7. The CDR3 nucleotides are TGTGCCAGCAGCCCCGGACTAGCGCGGACCTACGAGCAGTACTTC. Protein sequence: CASSPGLARTYEQYF.

V gene TRBV29-1 combines with J gene TRBJ2-5; D might be TRBD1 (5 bases). This CDR3 is built from 15 residues. Trimming removed 4 bases at V and 2 bases at J, with 17 bases between. Germline V lookup: CDR1 SQVTM, CDR2 ANQGSEA. The DNA of the CDR3 is TGCAGCGTTGTAGTTCTGGCAGGGATACAAGAGACCCAGTACTTC. It yields the protein CSVVVLAGIQETQYF.

The gene calls are TRBV5-1 and TRBJ2-1; TRBD2 aligns across 14 bases. There are 17 residues in the CDR3. Per germline, CDR1 SGHRS and CDR2 YFSETQ. The ends lost 4 bases at V and 6 bases at J; junction bases unmatched: 9. The CDR3 DNA reads as TGCGCCAGCAGCCTGGGACTAGCGGGAGCGACCTCCAATGAGCAGTTCTTC. This codes for CASSLGLAGATSNEQFF. The variable domain in full, completed from reference TRBV5-1 and TRBJ2-1, reads KAGVTQTPRYLIKTRGQQVTLSCSPISGHRSVSWYQQTPGQGLQFLFEYFSETQRNKGNFPGRFSGRQFSNSRSEMNVSTLELGDSALYLCASSLGLAGATSNEQFFGPGTRLTVL.

The chain links TRBV19 to TRBJ2-5, with D possibly TRBD2 on 5 matching bases. V lost 7 bases to trimming and J lost 5 bases, with 14 bases between them. The germline CDR1 and CDR2 sequences are LNHDA and SQIVND (reference sequence). This CDR3 is 13 amino acids long. CDR3 in amino acids: CASTPGGRETQYF. The CDR3 DNA is TGTGCCAGTACCCCGGGCGGGCGCGAGACCCAGTACTTC.

Only a few counts were recorded for this clonotype. The chain joins TRBV29-1 to TRBJ2-3; D may be TRBD1 or TRBD2 (7 bases each). The V gene's germline CDR1 is SQVTM and CDR2 ANQGSEA. The CDR3 loop spans 14 amino acids. V was pared by 4 bases and J by 2 bases, with 13 bases between. CDR3 sequence: CSVAGGQYTDTQYF. The DNA for the CDR3 is TGCAGCGTTGCGGGGGGACAGTACACAGATACGCAGTATTTT.

The chain uses TRBV4-2 and TRBJ1-6, with unresolved D. The germline gives CDR1 LGHNA, CDR2 YNFKEQ. V was shortened by 5 bases and J by 9 bases, with 11 bases between the two germline ends. This CDR3 is built from 13 residues. CDR3 loop: CASSVTLSSPLHF. The CDR3 coding sequence is TGTGCCAGCAGCGTGACTCTTTCTTCACCCCTCCACTTT.

This clonotype came up a few times. The V call is TRBV28, the J call TRBJ2-5, with 9 positions matching TRBD1. The V segment lost 7 bases and the J segment 6 bases; nucleotides outside the gene matches: 12. This CDR3 region has 15 residues. The germline gives CDR1 MDHEN, CDR2 SYDVKM. The CDR3 protein is CASTLKAQGAKTQYF. The CDR3, as DNA: TGTGCCAGCACCCTCAAAGCACAGGGGGCGAAGACCCAGTACTTC.

This chain uses TRBV4-1 with TRBJ2-5, with 11 bases identical to TRBD1. Germline V CDR1 and CDR2: MGHRA, YSYEKL. J gave up 4 bases and V 3 bases, and 7 bases lay outside the gene matches. CDR3 size: 16 residues. CDR3 protein: CASSQDPGQGGETQYF. Written as DNA, the CDR3 is TGCGCCAGCAGCCAGGACCCGGGACAGGGGGGAGAGACCCAGTACTTC.

The V gene is TRBV27, the J gene TRBJ2-5; D is ambiguous. V gave up 2 bases and J gave up 2 bases, with 6 bases separating them. Per the germline V gene, CDR1 is MNHEY and CDR2 is SMNVEV (reference sequence). The CDR3 covers 13 residues. The CDR3 sequence is CASSLRAQETQYF. The CDR3 region has the DNA TGTGCCAGCAGTTTAAGGGCTCAAGAGACCCAGTACTTC.

This clonotype was seen only a few times. V is TRBV20-1 and J is TRBJ2-7; D tentatively reads TRBD1 or TRBD2 (5 bases each). The CDR3 sequence is 14 residues long. In germline, CDR1 is DFQATT, CDR2 SNEGSKA (reference sequence). The V end lost 3 bases, the J end lost 3 bases, and 15 bases lay between the germline ends. The CDR3 loop is CSASQLSGHYEQYF. In nucleotides, the CDR3 is TGCAGTGCTAGTCAGCTAAGCGGACACTACGAGCAGTACTTC.

This clonotype came up a few times. The chain employs TRBV6-2 or TRBV6-3 and TRBJ2-5; D is perhaps TRBD1 (6 bases). This CDR3 is 13 amino acids long. Between the trimmed V and J ends, which lost 7 bases and 5 bases, there was a span of 14 bases. Germline V gives CDR1 MNHEY, CDR2 SVGEGT. CDR3 in amino acids: CASTQGREETQYF. The CDR3 region has the DNA TGTGCCAGCACTCAGGGGAGAGAGGAGACCCAGTACTTC.

V usage is TRBV20-1 and J usage is TRBJ2-5, with D unresolved. This CDR3 contains 13 residues. V lost 2 bases and J lost 5, with 12 bases in between. The germline CDR1 and CDR2 sequences are DFQATT and SNEGSKA (reference sequence). CDR3 nucleotide sequence: TGCAGTGCTAGACAGTTGCTAGGGGAGACCCAGTACTTC. Protein: CSARQLLGETQYF.

This clonotype was observed a handful of times. The chain has TRBV28 and TRBJ1-6; no firm D call. The CDR3 has 15 amino acids. Germline CDR1 reads MDHEN; CDR2 reads SYDVKM. V was trimmed by 7 bases and J by 9 bases, leaving 19 bases between them. In DNA form, the CDR3 reads TGTGCCAGCATAATATCATCGGGAGAATCTTCACCCCTCCACTTT. The encoded protein is CASIISSGESSPLHF.

Only a few counts were recorded for this clonotype. This sequence joins TRBV7-8 and TRBJ1-1, with unresolved D. CDR3 length: 15 amino acids. Per germline, CDR1 SGHVS and CDR2 FQNEAQ. V was shortened by 5 bases and J by 3 bases, with 16 bases between the two germline ends. The CDR3 nucleotides are TGTGCCAGCAGCCTAATGGCGGGGTTTGACACTGAAGCTTTCTTT. Translation gives CASSLMAGFDTEAFF.

This clonotype was seen only a few times. The chain combines TRBV7-2 with TRBJ2-2; D ambiguous. The CDR3 consists of 14 residues. The germline V gene has CDR1 SGHTA and CDR2 FQGNSA. V shed 2 bases and J shed 3 bases, with 7 bases lying between them. The CDR3 DNA is TGTGCCAGCAGCTTAATTGGGTACACCGGGGAGCTGTTTTTT. Encoded protein: CASSLIGYTGELFF.

This clonotype was seen a few times. The chain combines TRBV7-9 with TRBJ1-2; D is undetermined. The V gene's germline CDR1 is SEHNR and CDR2 FQNEAQ (reference sequence). The V and J ends lost 1 base and 6 bases respectively, with 12 bases between them. This CDR3 comprises 14 residues. CDR3 sequence reads: CASSLGLTVDGYTF. In nucleotides, the CDR3 is TGTGCCAGCAGCTTAGGGTTGACGGTCGATGGCTACACCTTC.

V is TRBV24-1 and J is TRBJ2-3; 13 positions agree with TRBD2. CDR3 length equals 14 residues. V shed 7 bases, J shed 5 bases, and the junction held 2 bases outside the gene matches. CDR1 KGHDR and CDR2 SFDVKD come from the germline V gene. The CDR3 loop is CATRGLAGEDTQYF. CDR3 coding DNA: TGTGCCACCAGAGGACTAGCGGGGGAAGATACGCAGTATTTT.

This chain connects TRBV24-1 to TRBJ2-5; D unresolved. The V and J ends lost 4 bases and 0 bases respectively, with 5 bases between them. The CDR3 is made up of 13 amino acids. From germline, CDR1 is KGHDR and CDR2 SFDVKD. This CDR3 is CATSDSYQETQYF. Here the CDR3 DNA reads TGTGCCACCAGTGACAGCTACCAAGAGACCCAGTACTTC.

This clonotype was observed once. An end of the junction does not agree with germline; a read error may underlie this. V and J are TRBV6-5 and TRBJ1-2; D perhaps matches TRBD1 (5 bases). From germline, CDR1 is MNHEY and CDR2 SVGAGI. This CDR3 contains 14 residues. In DNA, the CDR3 is TGTGCCCGCAGTCCAGGGACGGCTAACTATGGCTACACCTTC. Translation gives CARSPGTANYGYTF.

This rearrangement joins TRBV21-1 to TRBJ2-7; the table's D call, TRBD2, has no DNA check behind it. TRBV21-1 is classified as a pseudogene. This CDR3 has 16 residues. The CDR3 loop is CASSKLRAGSSYEQYF. The DNA of the CDR3 is TGTGCCAGCAGCAAATTGAGGGCGGGATCATCCTACGAGCAGTACTTC.

This clonotype showed up just a few times. The rearrangement joins TRBV12-3 or TRBV12-4 to TRBJ2-1, with 8 nucleotides matching TRBD2. Trimming took 5 bases from V and 8 from J; bases not matched to a gene: 14. This CDR3 spans 16 amino acids. The CDR3 loop reads CASSLSRTSYPDEQFF. CDR3 bases: TGTGCCAGCAGTCTTTCCCGGACTAGCTATCCCGATGAGCAGTTCTTC.

The chain recombines TRBV20-1 with TRBJ1-4, with TRBD1 as a possible D gene (5 bases). V lost 6 bases to trimming and J lost 3 bases, with 14 bases between them. Germline CDR1 is DFQATT and CDR2 is SNEGSKA (reference sequence). The CDR3 is made up of 14 amino acids. Here the CDR3 DNA reads TGCAGTGCCCGGGACGTACGGGCTAATGAAAAACTGTTTTTT. Amino acid sequence: CSARDVRANEKLFF.

This sequence joins TRBV10-3 and TRBJ2-7; D ambiguous. This CDR3 is 12 amino acids long. Germline V gene lookup returns CDR1 ENHRY and CDR2 SYGVKD. V was pared by 9 bases and J by 0 bases, with 9 bases between. CDR3 DNA: TGTGCCATTGGACGAAGCTCCTACGAGCAGTACTTC. The encoded protein is CAIGRSSYEQYF.

The chain carries TRBV11-2 and TRBJ1-1; TRBD1 is a possible D gene (5 bases). V lost 2 bases and J lost 1, with 8 bases in between. CDR1 and CDR2 (germline): SGHAT, FQNNGV. The CDR3 is 14 residues long. CDR3 nucleotide sequence: TGTGCCAGCAGCTTATTTCAGGGGAACACTGAAGCTTTCTTT. It encodes CASSLFQGNTEAFF.